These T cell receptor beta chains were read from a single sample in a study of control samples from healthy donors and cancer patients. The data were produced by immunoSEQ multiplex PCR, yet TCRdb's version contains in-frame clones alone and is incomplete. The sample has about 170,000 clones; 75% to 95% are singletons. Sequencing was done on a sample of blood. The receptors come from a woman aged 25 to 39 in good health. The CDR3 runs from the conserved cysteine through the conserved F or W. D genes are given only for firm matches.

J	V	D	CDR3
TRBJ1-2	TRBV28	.	CASSFGLNYGYTF
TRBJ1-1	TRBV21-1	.	CASSQFKGGGIAMNTEAFF
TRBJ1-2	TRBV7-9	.	CASSPRDNYGYTF
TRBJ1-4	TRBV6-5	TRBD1	CASKGQGATNEKLFF
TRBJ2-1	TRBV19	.	CASSTSSSSYNEQFF
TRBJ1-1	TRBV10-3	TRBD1	CAIREPGQGNTEAFF
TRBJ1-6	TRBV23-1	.	CASSHIDNSPLHF
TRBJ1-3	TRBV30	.	CAWGSGNTIYF
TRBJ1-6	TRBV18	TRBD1	CASSPDRGRNSPLHF
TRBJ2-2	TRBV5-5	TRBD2	CASSGTSGGAPTGELFF
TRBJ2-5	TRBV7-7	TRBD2	CASSLAGTSGSETQYF